The source of this T cell receptor beta chain is a study of cytomegalovirus exposure and HLA in healthy donors. In the study overall: Among 150 million to 200 million T cells, an earlier analysis found about 110 million unique TCR beta sequences. General study results and limits: Using the classifier, cytomegalovirus status was reportedly diagnosed with high specificity and sensitivity. In terms of immune exposure information, only CMV serostatus was available.

Primers: 60 Vbeta forward and 13 Jbeta reverse. Authors' processing steps: Later, an analysis found about 80 million unique TCR beta chains, and about 10 million of these were shared. Generated by immunoSEQ multiplex PCR, the TCRdb table keeps only in-frame clones and is missing some. V, J and clone size derive from that table, while D and trimming were established from the DNA sequence. Recorded here are about 210,000 clones; the top ten clones represent about 1%. Regarding this clone: The antigen remains undetermined.

CDR3 length: 14 residues. Trimming removed 6 bases from V and 3 bases from J, with 14 bases in between. Germline V gene sequence: CDR1 MNHEY, CDR2 SVGAGI. The TCR comes from a woman under 40 in good health and CMV-seropositive. Sequencing used PBMCs. J is TRBJ1-1 and V is TRBV6-5; D uncertain. The CDR3 reads CASSRTERYTEAFF. The CDR3 DNA is TGTGCCAGCAGCCGAACGGAGAGGTACACTGAAGCTTTCTTT.